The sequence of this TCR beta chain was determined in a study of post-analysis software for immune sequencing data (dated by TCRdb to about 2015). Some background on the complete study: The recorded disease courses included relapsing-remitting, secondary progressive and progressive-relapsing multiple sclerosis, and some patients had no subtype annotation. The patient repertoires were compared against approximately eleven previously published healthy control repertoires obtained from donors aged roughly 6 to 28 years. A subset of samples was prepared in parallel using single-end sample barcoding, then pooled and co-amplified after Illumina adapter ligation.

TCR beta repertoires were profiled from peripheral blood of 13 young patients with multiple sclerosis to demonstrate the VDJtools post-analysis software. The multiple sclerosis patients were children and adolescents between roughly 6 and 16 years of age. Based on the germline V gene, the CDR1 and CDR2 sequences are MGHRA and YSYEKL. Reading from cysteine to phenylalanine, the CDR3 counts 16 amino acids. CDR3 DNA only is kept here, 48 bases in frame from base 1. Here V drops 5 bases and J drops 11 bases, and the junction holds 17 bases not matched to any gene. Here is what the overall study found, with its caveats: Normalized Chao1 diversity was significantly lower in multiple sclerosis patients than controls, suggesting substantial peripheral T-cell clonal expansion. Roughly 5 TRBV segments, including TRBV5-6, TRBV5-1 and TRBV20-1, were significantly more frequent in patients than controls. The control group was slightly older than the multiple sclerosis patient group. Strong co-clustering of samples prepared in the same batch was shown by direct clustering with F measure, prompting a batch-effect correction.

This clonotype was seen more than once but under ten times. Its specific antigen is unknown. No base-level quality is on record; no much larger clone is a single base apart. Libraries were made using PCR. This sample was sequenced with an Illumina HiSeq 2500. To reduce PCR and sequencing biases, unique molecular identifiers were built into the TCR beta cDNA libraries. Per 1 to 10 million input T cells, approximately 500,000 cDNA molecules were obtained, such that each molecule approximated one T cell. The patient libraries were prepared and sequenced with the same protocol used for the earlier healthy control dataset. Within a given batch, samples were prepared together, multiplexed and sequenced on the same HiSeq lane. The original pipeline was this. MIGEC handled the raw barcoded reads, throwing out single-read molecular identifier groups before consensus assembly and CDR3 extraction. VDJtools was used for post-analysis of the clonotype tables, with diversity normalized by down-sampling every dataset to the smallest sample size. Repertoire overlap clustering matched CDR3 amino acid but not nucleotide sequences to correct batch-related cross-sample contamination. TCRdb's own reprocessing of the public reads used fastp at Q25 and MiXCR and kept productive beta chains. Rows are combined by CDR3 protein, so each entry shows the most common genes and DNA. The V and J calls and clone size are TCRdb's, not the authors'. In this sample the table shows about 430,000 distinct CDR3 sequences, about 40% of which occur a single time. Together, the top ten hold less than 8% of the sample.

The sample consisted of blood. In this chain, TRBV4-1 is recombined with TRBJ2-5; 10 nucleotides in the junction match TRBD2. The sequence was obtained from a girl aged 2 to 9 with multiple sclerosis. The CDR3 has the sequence CASSIIYSGGRNEQYF. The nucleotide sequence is TGCGCCAGCAGCATAATCTATAGCGGGGGGCGGAATGAGCAGTACTTC.